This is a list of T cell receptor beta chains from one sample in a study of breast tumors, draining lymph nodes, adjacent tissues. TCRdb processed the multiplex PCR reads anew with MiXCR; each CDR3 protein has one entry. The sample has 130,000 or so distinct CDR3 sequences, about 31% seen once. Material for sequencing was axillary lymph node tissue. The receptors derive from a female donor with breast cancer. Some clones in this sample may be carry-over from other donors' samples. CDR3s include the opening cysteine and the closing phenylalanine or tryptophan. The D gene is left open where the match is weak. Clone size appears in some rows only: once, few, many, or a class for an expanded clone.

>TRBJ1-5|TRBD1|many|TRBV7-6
TGTGCCAGCAGCCCCGGGACAGGGGCGAGCAATCAGCCCCAGCATTTT
CASSPGTGASNQPQHF
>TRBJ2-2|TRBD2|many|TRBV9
TGTGCCAGCAGCGTAGGACTGGGAGGGACCACCGGGGAGCTGTTTTTT
CASSVGLGGTTGELFF
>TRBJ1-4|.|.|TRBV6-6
TGTGCCAGCAGTTACCCAGGAACGGATGAGGAAAAACTGTTTTTT
CASSYPGTDEEKLFF
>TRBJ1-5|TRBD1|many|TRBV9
TGTGCCAGCAGCGTGACAGGGGGCTGGGGTCAGCCCCAGCATTTT
CASSVTGGWGQPQHF
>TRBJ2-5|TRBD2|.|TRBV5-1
TGCGCCAGCAGCCACACCGGGACTAGCGGGGGGGAGACCCAGTACTTC
CASSHTGTSGGETQYF
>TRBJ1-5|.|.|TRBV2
TGTGCCAGCAGGCACCAGCATTTT
CASRHQHF
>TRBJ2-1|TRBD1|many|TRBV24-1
TGTGCCACCAGTGATCCTGTTACAGGGGATAATGAGCAGTTCTTC
CATSDPVTGDNEQFF
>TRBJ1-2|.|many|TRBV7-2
TGTGCCAGCAGCCTAGACGGGAGCACCAACTATGGCTACCCCTTC
CASSLDGSTNYGYPF
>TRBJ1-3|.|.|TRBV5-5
TGTGCCAGCAGCTTGGAGGGTTCCTCTGGAAACACCACATATTTT
CASSLEGSSGNTTYF
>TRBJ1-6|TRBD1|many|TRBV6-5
TGTGCCAGCAGTCACTCCGGACAGGGAAGTCATTCACCCCTCCACTTT
CASSHSGQGSHSPLHF
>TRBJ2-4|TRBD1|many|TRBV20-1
TGCAGTGCTAGAGAGACAGGGTTAAACATTCAGTACTTC
CSARETGLNIQYF
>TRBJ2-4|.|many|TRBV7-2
TGTGCCAGCAGCCCCCCCCCGACTAGTCGGTTAGCCAAAAACATTCAGTACTTC
CASSPPPTSRLAKNIQYF
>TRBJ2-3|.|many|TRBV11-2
TGTGCCAGCAGCTTAGACCTCCCGGGACGCCCTCGGGATACGCAGTATTTT
CASSLDLPGRPRDTQYF
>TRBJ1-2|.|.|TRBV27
TGTGCCAGCAGCTCGGAACCCCTCTATGGCTACACCTTC
CASSSEPLYGYTF
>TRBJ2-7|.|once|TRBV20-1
TGCAGTGCTAGAACAGGGTCCGAGCAGTACTTC
CSARTGSEQYF
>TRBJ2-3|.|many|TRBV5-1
TGCGCCAGCAGCTCCGACGTGGGGGCCACAGATACGCAGTATTTT
CASSSDVGATDTQYF
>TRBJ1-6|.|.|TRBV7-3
TGTGCCAGCAGCCCACAGGGAGGGGGGCAAGTTAATTCACCCCTCCACTTT
CASSPQGGGQVNSPLHF
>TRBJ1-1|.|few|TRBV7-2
TGTGCCAGCAGCTTAGGAGGAGGGATTGGCACTGAAGCTTTCTTT
CASSLGGGIGTEAFF
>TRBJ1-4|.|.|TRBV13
TGTGCCAGCAGCCCGCGACAGCTCGGAGGTGAAAAACTGTTTTTT
CASSPRQLGGEKLFF
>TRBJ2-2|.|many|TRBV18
TGTGCCAGCTCGAAGGGGGAAACCGGGGAGCTGTTTTTT
CASSKGETGELFF
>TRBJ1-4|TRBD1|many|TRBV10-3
TGTGCCATCAGTGATTTTGGGGACAGGGGTGAAAAACTGTTTTTT
CAISDFGDRGEKLFF
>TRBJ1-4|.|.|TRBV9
.
CASSLPVGDEQFFGPGTGEKLFF
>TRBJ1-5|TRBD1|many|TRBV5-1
TGCGCCAGCAGCTCGGACAGGGACCAGCCCCAGCATTTT
CASSSDRDQPQHF
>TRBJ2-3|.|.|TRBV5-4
TGTGCCAGCAGCTTGCAAGGGGTTACAGATACGCAGTATTTT
CASSLQGVTDTQYF
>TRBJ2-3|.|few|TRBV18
TGTGCCAGCTCACCACTATTGGGGGCCTCAGATACGCAGTATTTT
CASSPLLGASDTQYF
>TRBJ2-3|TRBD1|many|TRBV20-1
TGCAGTGCTAGAGTGATCGGACAGGGCACAGATACGCAGTATTTT
CSARVIGQGTDTQYF
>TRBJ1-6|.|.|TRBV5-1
TGCGCCAGCAGCTTGGCTCAACTAGGTGCCTCCTATAATTCACCCCTCCACTTT
CASSLAQLGASYNSPLHF
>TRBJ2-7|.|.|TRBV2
TGTGCCAGCAGCGAGCCATTCCGCTACGAGCAGTACTTC
CASSEPFRYEQYF
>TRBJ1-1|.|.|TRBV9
TGTGCCAGTGGAGTGGGGGGTGATCAAGCTGAAGCTTTCTTT
CASGVGGDQAEAFF
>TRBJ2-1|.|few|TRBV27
TGTGCCAGCAGTCTCATCCACAGGAATGAGCAGTTCTTC
CASSLIHRNEQFF
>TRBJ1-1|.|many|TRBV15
TGTGCCACCAGCCCCCCCCTCTACACTGAAGCTTTCTTT
CATSPPLYTEAFF
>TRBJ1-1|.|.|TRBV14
TGTGCCAGCAGCCAAGCGGGGGTTCTCACTGAAGCTTTCTTT
CASSQAGVLTEAFF